This T cell receptor beta chain was identified in a study of blood T cell repertoires in COVID-19. Study-wide context: Spain, Italy and the United States supplied samples that represented acute and convalescent COVID-19.

Assay used: immunoSEQ multiplex PCR; TCRdb lists only in-frame clones, some missing. There are approximately 300,000 clones in the sample; about 87% occur only once, and approximately 6.5% lies in the top ten. This CDR3 is 13 amino acids long. Looked up from germline, CDR1 is SGHTA and CDR2 is FQGTGA. Trimming cost V 6 bases and J 5 bases, with 13 bases left between them. Input material: peripheral blood. The TCR comes from a woman between 50 and 59 years old with COVID-19, enrolled during active disease. The chain carries TRBV7-3 and TRBJ2-5; weak D call: TRBD2 (6 bases). The CDR3 DNA follows: TGTGCCAGCAGTTTCGGGAGTGGGGAGACCCAGTACTTC. This translates into CASSFGSGETQYF.